These T cell receptor beta chains were read from a single sample in a study of graft-versus-host responses after intestinal transplantation. Some clones are missing from TCRdb's copy, which holds only in-frame ones; the method was immunoSEQ multiplex PCR. Of about 43,000 clones detected, 85% to 95% appear once; the ten largest clones hold roughly 1.6%. Specimen: PBMCs, collected approximately 340 days after intestinal transplant. The receptors were gathered from a human patient who received an intestinal transplant, so some T cells may come from the graft donor. The CDR3 runs from the conserved cysteine through the conserved F or W. A D gene is named only where the DNA matches it firmly. Clone size is shown for a subset of rows, as once, few, many or a class of expanded clone.

J | V | D | size | CDR3 | DNA
TRBJ2-3 | TRBV5-1 | TRBD2 | . | CASLYGGAADTQYF | TGCGCCAGCCTTTACGGGGGGGCCGCAGATACGCAGTATTTT
TRBJ2-7 | TRBV5-1 | TRBD1 | . | CASSWSLQGTYEQYF | TGCGCCAGCAGCTGGAGCCTACAGGGGACCTACGAGCAGTACTTC
TRBJ1-1 | TRBV7-9 | . | . | CASSLAERGTEAFF | TGTGCCAGCAGCTTAGCGGAGCGGGGCACTGAAGCTTTCTTT
TRBJ2-5 | TRBV7-9 | . | once | CASSLVPDIQETQYF | TGTGCCAGCAGCTTAGTCCCGGACATCCAAGAGACCCAGTACTTC
TRBJ2-7 | TRBV10-1 | . | once | CASSEGVSQGYEQYF | TGCGCCAGCAGTGAAGGAGTCAGCCAAGGGTACGAGCAGTACTTC
TRBJ2-5 | TRBV4-1 | . | . | CASSQERTGVRETQYF | TGCGCCAGCAGCCAAGAAAGAACAGGCGTGAGGGAGACCCAGTACTTC
TRBJ1-6 | TRBV18 | . | . | CASSSGGVNSPLHF | TGTGCCAGCTCATCGGGGGGGGTGAATTCACCCCTCCACTTT
TRBJ2-3 | TRBV20-1 | . | . | CSASGGAF | TGCAGTGCTTCTGGCGGGGCTTTT
TRBJ1-6 | TRBV4-2 | TRBD1 | . | CASSLGQGAKNSPLHF | TGTGCCAGCAGCCTGGGACAGGGGGCTAAGAATTCACCCCTCCACTTT
TRBJ2-7 | TRBV6-6 | . | . | CASSRLSYEQYF | TGTGCCAGCAGCAGGTTGTCCTACGAGCAGTACTTC
TRBJ2-5 | TRBV12-5 | . | . | CASGLPPVETQYF | TGTGCTAGTGGTTTGCCCCCGGTCGAGACCCAGTACTTC
TRBJ2-5 | TRBV2 | . | . | CASSEFDRLLQETQYF | TGTGCCAGCAGTGAATTCGACAGGCTTTTACAAGAGACCCAGTACTTC
TRBJ1-2 | TRBV6-5 | . | . | CASSRQDRSGYGYTF | TGTGCCAGCAGCCGCCAAGACAGGTCAGGCTATGGCTACACCTTC
TRBJ2-1 | TRBV5-4 | . | . | CASSFAARSYNEQFF | TGTGCCAGCAGCTTTGCGGCCAGATCCTACAATGAGCAGTTCTTC
TRBJ2-4 | TRBV10-2 | TRBD1 | . | CASSGQTGDMDIQYF | TGCGCCAGCAGTGGTCAGACAGGGGATATGGACATTCAGTACTTC
TRBJ2-2 | TRBV10-2 | . | . | CASSDSTSRGELFF | TGCGCCAGCAGTGATAGTACTAGCAGGGGGGAGCTGTTTTTT
TRBJ1-3 | TRBV18 | TRBD1 | . | CASSPMDRGPGNTIYF | TGTGCCAGCTCACCCATGGACAGGGGACCTGGAAACACCATATATTTT
TRBJ1-1 | TRBV7-9 | . | . | CASSLEGQGGEAFF | TGTGCCAGCAGCTTAGAGGGTCAGGGAGGAGAAGCTTTCTTT
TRBJ2-5 | TRBV7-6 | TRBD1 | . | CASSHPRVRQGAIWSETQYF | TGTGCCAGCAGCCACCCTCGCGTCCGACAGGGGGCGATATGGTCAGAGACCCAGTACTTC
TRBJ2-7 | TRBV7-9 | . | . | CASSLTGVMREQYF | TGTGCCAGCAGCTTAACGGGGGTGATGCGGGAGCAGTACTTC
TRBJ1-3 | TRBV9 | . | . | CASTPGGGLSGNTIYF | TGTGCCAGCACACCGGGGGGGGGACTGTCTGGAAACACCATATATTTT
TRBJ2-5 | TRBV5-1 | . | . | CASSSRGALQETQYF | TGCGCCAGCAGCTCACGGGGGGCGCTCCAAGAGACCCAGTACTTC
TRBJ2-7 | TRBV2 | TRBD1 | . | CASSTGTASSYEQYF | TGTGCCAGCAGTACAGGGACAGCTAGCTCCTACGAGCAGTACTTC
TRBJ2-6 | TRBV27 | . | . | CASSFDSGANVLTF | TGTGCCAGCAGTTTCGACTCTGGGGCCAACGTCCTGACTTTC
TRBJ2-5 | TRBV11-1 | . | . | CASSSTRQETQYF | TGTGCCAGCAGCTCCACTAGACAAGAGACCCAGTACTTC
TRBJ1-1 | TRBV18 | . | once | CASSPPANFPAFF | TGTGCCAGCTCACCTCCGGCTAACTTTCCAGCTTTCTTT
TRBJ2-2 | TRBV30 | . | . | CAWSSNSGGGSGGELFF | TGTGCCTGGAGTAGCAACTCGGGTGGGGGTTCGGGCGGGGAGCTGTTTTTT
TRBJ2-2 | TRBV5-1 | . | . | CASKARDRSGELFF | TGCGCCAGCAAAGCCCGTGACAGGTCCGGGGAGCTGTTTTTT
TRBJ2-7 | TRBV18 | . | . | CASSPQGRLGGEQYF | TGTGCCAGCTCACCACAGGGCCGACTAGGTGGCGAGCAGTACTTC
TRBJ2-7 | TRBV6-5 | TRBD1 | . | CASAYRGSYEQYF | TGTGCCAGTGCTTACAGGGGTAGCTACGAGCAGTACTTC
TRBJ1-1 | TRBV29-1 | . | . | CSVGTWIGRNTEAFF | TGCAGCGTTGGAACCTGGATTGGACGGAACACTGAAGCTTTCTTT
TRBJ2-2 | TRBV7-9 | TRBD2 | . | CASSFSSGSTGELFF | TGTGCCAGCAGCTTCTCTAGCGGGAGCACCGGGGAGCTGTTTTTT
TRBJ1-1 | TRBV6-5 | TRBD1 | . | CASSYLAGGEAFF | TGTGCCAGCAGTTATCTGGCAGGGGGTGAAGCTTTCTTT
TRBJ1-3 | TRBV6-5 | . | . | CASSETGNTIYF | TGTGCCAGCAGTGAAACTGGAAACACCATATATTTT
TRBJ1-6 | TRBV10-1 | . | . | CASSKKQGVPYNSPLHF | TGCGCCAGCAGCAAAAAACAGGGAGTCCCCTATAATTCACCCCTCCACTTT
TRBJ1-4 | TRBV5-4 | . | . | CASSLGGGNEKLFF | TGTGCCAGCAGCTTAGGAGGGGGTAATGAAAAACTGTTTTTT
TRBJ2-1 | TRBV29-1 | TRBD1 | . | CSVERAGTGYNEQFF | TGCAGCGTTGAAAGGGCCGGGACAGGATACAATGAGCAGTTCTTC